The 18 T cell receptor beta chains below come from one sample, sequenced in a study of cytomegalovirus exposure and HLA in healthy donors. Amplification used 60 Vbeta primers and 13 Jbeta primers. Assay: immunoSEQ multiplex PCR; the TCRdb copy retains only in-frame clones and omits some. The data hold approximately 150,000 clones, with roughly 73% observed a single time. Sequenced material: PBMCs. The receptors were sampled from a female donor in good health and CMV-seronegative.

The rearrangement uses TRBV7-9 and TRBJ1-2; tentatively, D is TRBD1 (6 bases). This CDR3 is 12 amino acids long. V dropped 4 bases and J dropped 6 bases, with 9 bases sitting between them. Germline values: CDR1 SEHNR, CDR2 FQNEAQ (reference sequence). CDR3: CASSYSGDGYTF. CDR3 bases: TGTGCCAGCAGCTACTCAGGGGATGGCTACACCTTC.

The V and J genes are TRBV9 and TRBJ2-2; D ambiguous. The germline gives CDR1 SGDLS, CDR2 YYNGEE. V lost 0 bases and J lost 6, with 12 bases in between. The CDR3 contains 15 residues. The CDR3 DNA is TGTGCCAGCAGCGTAGACCCGCTGGGCCCCGGGGAGCTGTTTTTT. Translating gives CASSVDPLGPGELFF.

The chain joins TRBV6-1 to TRBJ1-3; tentative D call: TRBD1 (5 bases). V lost 2 bases to trimming and J lost 2 bases, with 10 bases between them. The CDR3 extends over 15 amino acids. Germline V lookup: CDR1 MNHNS, CDR2 SASEGT. The CDR3: CASSEQGRAGNTIYF. CDR3 bases: TGTGCCAGCAGTGAACAGGGTCGGGCTGGAAACACCATATATTTT.

CDR3 amino acids: CASSLNRGLYYGYTF. The CDR3 DNA sequence: TGTGCCAGCAGCCTGAACAGGGGCCTATACTATGGCTACACCTTC. The chain employs TRBV6-5 and TRBJ1-2, with TRBD1 identical over 7 bases. The CDR3 sequence is 15 residues long. Per germline, CDR1 MNHEY and CDR2 SVGAGI. V dropped 6 bases and J dropped 3; count of bases not matched to a gene: 10.

V gene TRBV5-1 combines with J gene TRBJ2-2; tentative D call: TRBD2 (5 bases). Trimming cost V 4 bases and J 0 bases, with 16 bases left between them. The CDR3 sequence is 17 residues long. From germline, CDR1 is SGHRS and CDR2 YFSETQ. The CDR3 region is CASSHSEGFANTGELFF. CDR3 sequence (DNA): TGCGCCAGCAGCCACAGCGAGGGTTTCGCGAACACCGGGGAGCTGTTTTTT.

This clone was seen a few times. The chain has TRBV28 and TRBJ2-2, with D perhaps matching TRBD2 (6 bases). The CDR3 is 16 residues long. The V end lost 7 bases, the J end lost 2 bases, and 17 bases lay between the germline ends. Germline CDR1 reads MDHEN; CDR2 reads SYDVKM. The CDR3 loop reads CASTIGGMTNTGELFF. In DNA form, the CDR3 reads TGTGCCAGCACCATAGGAGGGATGACCAACACCGGGGAGCTGTTTTTT. Full variable domain (rest looked up from reference TRBV28 and TRBJ2-2): DVKVTQSSRYLVKRTGEKVFLECVQDMDHENMFWYRQDPGLGLRLIYFSYDVKMKEKGDIPEGYSVSREKKERFSLILESASTNQTSMYLCASTIGGMTNTGELFFGEGSRLTVL.

V usage is TRBV7-8 and J usage is TRBJ1-2; D might be TRBD1 (5 bases). CDR3 length: 16 amino acids. V gave up 2 bases and J gave up 3 bases, with 16 bases separating them. The germline V gene encodes CDR1 SGHVS and CDR2 FQNEAQ. The CDR3: CASSLSTSGWDYGYTF. The CDR3 DNA reads as TGTGCCAGCAGCTTAAGTACGTCAGGGTGGGACTATGGCTACACCTTC.

The chain has TRBV7-7 and TRBJ2-5; D possibly corresponds to TRBD2 (6 bases). V gave up 5 bases and J gave up 1 base, with 8 bases separating them. Germline-derived CDR1 and CDR2 are SSHAT and FNYEAQ (reference sequence). The CDR3 loop spans 13 amino acids. CDR3 residues: CASSTGLQETQYF. The CDR3 bases are TGTGCCAGCAGCACGGGACTCCAAGAGACCCAGTACTTC.

The genes are TRBV4-2 and TRBJ2-6; D may be TRBD1 (6 bases). This CDR3 comprises 22 residues. Germline CDR1 is LGHNA and CDR2 is YNFKEQ. Trimming left V 0 bases short and J 4 bases short, with 28 bases between. This CDR3 is CASSQEGPAAGTLQSGANVLTF. The CDR3 nucleotides read TGTGCCAGCAGCCAAGAAGGGCCCGCTGCAGGGACATTACAATCCGGGGCCAACGTCCTGACTTTC.

This clone was observed a handful of times. The rearrangement uses TRBV13 and TRBJ2-7; TRBD1 might be the D (6 bases). Between the trimmed V and J ends, which lost 1 base and 6 bases, there was a span of 13 bases. This CDR3 contains 14 residues. Per germline, CDR1 PRHDT and CDR2 FYEKMQ (reference sequence). The CDR3 sequence is CASSLEANRVEQYF. CDR3 coding DNA: TGTGCCAGCAGCTTAGAGGCCAACAGGGTCGAGCAGTACTTC.

This rearrangement joins TRBV5-4 to TRBJ2-3; 13 bases fit TRBD2. V dropped 4 bases and J dropped 6; count of bases not matched to a gene: 20. The germline CDR1 and CDR2 sequences are SGHNT and YYREEE (reference sequence). The length of the CDR3 is 20 residues. The CDR3 region is CASSPVGSGLAGVDRDTQYF. The CDR3 DNA sequence: TGTGCCAGCAGCCCAGTTGGTTCCGGACTAGCGGGGGTTGATAGGGATACGCAGTATTTT.

This chain links TRBV27 with TRBJ2-7; possible D gene TRBD2, 6 bases. The CDR3 consists of 13 residues. Germline CDR1 is MNHEY and CDR2 is SMNVEV (reference sequence). Trimming cost V 3 bases and J 7 bases, with 13 bases left between them. CDR3 residues: CASSFTGAGEQYF. CDR3 coding DNA: TGTGCCAGCAGTTTTACTGGGGCGGGAGAGCAGTACTTC.

The chain links TRBV6-5 to TRBJ2-7; maybe TRBD1 (6 bases). Germline V gene data show CDR1 as MNHEY and CDR2 as SVGAGI. The CDR3 is 15 amino acids. V was shortened by 7 bases and J by 4 bases, with 20 bases between the two germline ends. CDR3 DNA: TGTGCCAGCAAGCAATCGGGACAAGTACTATACGAGCAGTACTTC. Translation: CASKQSGQVLYEQYF.

The chain is built from TRBV5-1 and TRBJ2-1; a possible D gene is TRBD1 (6 bases). V lost 1 base and J lost 4, with 9 bases in between. CDR1 and CDR2 from the germline V gene are SGHRS and YFSETQ. The CDR3 extends over 14 amino acids. The CDR3 loop is CASSLHREYNEQFF. CDR3 nucleotide sequence: TGCGCCAGCAGCTTGCACAGGGAATACAATGAGCAGTTCTTC.

The chain joins TRBV14 to TRBJ2-1, with D possibly being TRBD2 (6 bases). This CDR3 region has 14 residues. Germline V CDR1 and CDR2: SGHDN, FVKESK. Trimming cost V 1 base and J 8 bases, with 12 bases left between them. The chain's CDR3 is CASSQAGVVHEQFF. As DNA, the CDR3 is TGTGCCAGCAGCCAAGCGGGGGTAGTACATGAGCAGTTCTTC.

CDR3 residues: CASSAGTPNTEAFF. In DNA form, the CDR3 reads TGTGCCAGCAGTGCCGGGACACCCAACACTGAAGCTTTCTTT. This chain connects TRBV25-1 to TRBJ1-1; TRBD1 might be the D (6 bases). The V end lost 4 bases, the J end lost 2 bases, and 11 bases lay between the germline ends. This CDR3 is built from 14 residues. Per germline, CDR1 MGHDK and CDR2 SYGVNS.

Details on this clone: The junction does not match germline at one end; this may be a read error. The chain links TRBV7-9 to TRBJ2-7, with 8 nucleotides matching TRBD1. Germline CDR1 is SEHNR and CDR2 is FQNEAQ (reference sequence). This CDR3 region has 14 residues. The DNA for the CDR3 is TGTTCCAGCAGCCTAATGGACAGGGTTTACGAGCAGTACTTC. It is translated as CSSSLMDRVYEQYF.

V and J are TRBV2 and TRBJ2-1, with TRBD1 as a possible D gene (6 bases). The CDR3 has 12 residues. Trimming removed 7 bases from V and 10 bases from J, with 14 bases in between. Germline V gene data show CDR1 as SNHLY and CDR2 as FYNNEI. In DNA, the CDR3 is TGTGCCAGCACCAGGACAGAGGGCGAGCAGTTCTTC. Translated, it gives CASTRTEGEQFF.